Sequencing of this T cell receptor beta chain was carried out in a study of Graves' ophthalmopathy and Graves' hyperthyroidism. V lost 4 bases to trimming and J lost 7 bases; unmatched junction nucleotides: 8. Germline V CDR1 and CDR2: SEHNR, FQNEAQ (reference sequence). The CDR3 totals 14 residues. This clonotype was recorded many times. Investigators amplified TCR beta CDR3 regions from RNA transcripts. RT-PCR with HTBI primers came first, then second-round multiplex PCR. TCRdb re-called the multiplex PCR reads with MiXCR, one entry per CDR3 protein. The repertoire has 200,000 to 250,000 distinct CDR3 sequences, around a fifth of them found once; the top ten carry around 45%.

The chain carries TRBV7-9 and TRBJ1-2, with 8 bases fitting TRBD1. The TCR sequence derives from a woman aged 45-59 years with Graves' ophthalmopathy. Sequencing was done on a sample of peripheral blood. The CDR3, as DNA: TGTGCCAGCAGCTCACTACAGGGGGAATTTGGCTACACCTTC. This codes for CASSSLQGEFGYTF.